This TCR beta chain was sequenced in a study of blood T cells in healthy people across ages. Study-level information: When template switching was applied, about one barcoded beta molecule was captured per two T cells.

This CDR3 spans 14 amino acids. CDR1 is MNHEY, CDR2 SVGAGI, per germline. J was trimmed by 7 bases and V by 5 bases; bases with no gene match: 7. Next came a second PCR, run for about 7 to 12 cycles, which used a sample-barcoded 5' primer along with a J-beta primer mix. MiXCR was run by TCRdb on the 5' RACE reads, yielding one entry per CDR3 protein. The table includes 600,000 to 900,000 distinct CDR3 sequences, roughly 24% detected once. The sample holds a few counts of this clonotype. These same data were also listed under a study on T cells of mothers and their children.

The sequenced material came from blood. The sequence came from a boy aged 5-17 years in good health. The chain recombines TRBV6-5 with TRBJ2-2; 7 bases agree with TRBD2. CDR3 coding DNA: TGTGCCAGCAGTAGGGCTAGCGGCGGCGGGGAGCTGTTTTTT. Residues: CASSRASGGGELFF.